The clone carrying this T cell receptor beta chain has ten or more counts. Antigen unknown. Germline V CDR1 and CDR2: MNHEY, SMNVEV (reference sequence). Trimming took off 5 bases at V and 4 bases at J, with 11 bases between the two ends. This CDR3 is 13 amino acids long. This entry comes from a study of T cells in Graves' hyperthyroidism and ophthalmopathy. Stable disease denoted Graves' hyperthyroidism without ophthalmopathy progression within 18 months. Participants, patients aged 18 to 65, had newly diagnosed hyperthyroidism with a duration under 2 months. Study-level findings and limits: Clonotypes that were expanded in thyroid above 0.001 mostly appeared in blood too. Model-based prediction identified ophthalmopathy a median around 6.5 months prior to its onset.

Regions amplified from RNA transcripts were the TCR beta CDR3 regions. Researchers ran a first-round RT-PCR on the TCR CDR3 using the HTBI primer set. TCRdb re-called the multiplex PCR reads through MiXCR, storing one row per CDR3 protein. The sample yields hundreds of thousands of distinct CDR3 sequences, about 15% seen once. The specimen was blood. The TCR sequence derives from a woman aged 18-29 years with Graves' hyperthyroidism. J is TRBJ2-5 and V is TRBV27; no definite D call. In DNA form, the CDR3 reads TGTGCCAGCAGTCCTACGAGAGTAGAGACCCAGTACTTC. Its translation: CASSPTRVETQYF.